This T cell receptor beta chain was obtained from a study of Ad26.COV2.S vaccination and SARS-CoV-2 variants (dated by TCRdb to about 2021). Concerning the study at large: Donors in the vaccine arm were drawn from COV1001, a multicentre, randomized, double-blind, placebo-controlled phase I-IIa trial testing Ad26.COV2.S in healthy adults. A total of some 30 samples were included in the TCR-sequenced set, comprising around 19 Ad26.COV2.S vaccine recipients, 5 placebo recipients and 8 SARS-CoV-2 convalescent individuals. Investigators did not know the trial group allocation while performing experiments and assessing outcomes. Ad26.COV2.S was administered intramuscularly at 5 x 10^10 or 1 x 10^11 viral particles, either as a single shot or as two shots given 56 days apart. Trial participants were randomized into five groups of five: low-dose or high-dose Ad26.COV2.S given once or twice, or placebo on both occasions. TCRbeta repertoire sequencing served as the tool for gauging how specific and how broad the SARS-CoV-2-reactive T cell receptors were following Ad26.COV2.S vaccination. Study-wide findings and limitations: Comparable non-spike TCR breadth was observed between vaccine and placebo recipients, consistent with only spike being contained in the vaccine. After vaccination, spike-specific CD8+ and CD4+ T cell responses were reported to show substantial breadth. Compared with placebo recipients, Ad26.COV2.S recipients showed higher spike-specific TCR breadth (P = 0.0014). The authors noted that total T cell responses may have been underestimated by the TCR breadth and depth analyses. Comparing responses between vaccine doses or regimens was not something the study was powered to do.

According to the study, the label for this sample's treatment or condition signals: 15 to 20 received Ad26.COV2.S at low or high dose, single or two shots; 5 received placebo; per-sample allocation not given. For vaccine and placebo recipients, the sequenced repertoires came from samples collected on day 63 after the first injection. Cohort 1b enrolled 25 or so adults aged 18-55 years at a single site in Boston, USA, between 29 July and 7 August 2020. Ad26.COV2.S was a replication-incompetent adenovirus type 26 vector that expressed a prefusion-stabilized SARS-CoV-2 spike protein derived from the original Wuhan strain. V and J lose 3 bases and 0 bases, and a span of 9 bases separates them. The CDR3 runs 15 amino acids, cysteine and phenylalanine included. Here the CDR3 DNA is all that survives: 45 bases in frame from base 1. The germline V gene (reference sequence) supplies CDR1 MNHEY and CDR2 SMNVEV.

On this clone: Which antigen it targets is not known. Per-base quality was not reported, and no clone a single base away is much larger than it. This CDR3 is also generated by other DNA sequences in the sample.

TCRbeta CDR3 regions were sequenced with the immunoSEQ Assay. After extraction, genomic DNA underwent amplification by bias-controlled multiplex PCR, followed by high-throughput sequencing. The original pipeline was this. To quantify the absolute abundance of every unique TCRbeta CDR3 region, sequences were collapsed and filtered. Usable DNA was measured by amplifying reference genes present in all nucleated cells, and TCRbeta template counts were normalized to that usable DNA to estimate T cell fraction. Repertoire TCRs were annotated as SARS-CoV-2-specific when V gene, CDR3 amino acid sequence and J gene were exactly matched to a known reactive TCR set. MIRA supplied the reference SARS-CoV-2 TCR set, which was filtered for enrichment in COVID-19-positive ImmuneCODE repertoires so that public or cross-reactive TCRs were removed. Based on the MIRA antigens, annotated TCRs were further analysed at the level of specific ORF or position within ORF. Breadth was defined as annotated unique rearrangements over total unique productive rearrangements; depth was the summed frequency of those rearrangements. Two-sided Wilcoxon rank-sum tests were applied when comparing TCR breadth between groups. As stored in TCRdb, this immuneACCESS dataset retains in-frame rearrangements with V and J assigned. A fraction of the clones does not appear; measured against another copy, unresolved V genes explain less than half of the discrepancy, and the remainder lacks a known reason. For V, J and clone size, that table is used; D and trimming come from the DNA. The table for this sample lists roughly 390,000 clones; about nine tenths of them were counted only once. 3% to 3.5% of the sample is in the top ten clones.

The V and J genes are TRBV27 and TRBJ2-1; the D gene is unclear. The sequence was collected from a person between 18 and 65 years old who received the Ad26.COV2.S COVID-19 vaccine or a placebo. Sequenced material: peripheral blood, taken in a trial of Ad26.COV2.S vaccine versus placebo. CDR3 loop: CASSFTPSSYNEQFF. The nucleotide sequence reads TGTGCCAGCAGTTTTACGCCGAGCTCCTACAATGAGCAGTTCTTC.